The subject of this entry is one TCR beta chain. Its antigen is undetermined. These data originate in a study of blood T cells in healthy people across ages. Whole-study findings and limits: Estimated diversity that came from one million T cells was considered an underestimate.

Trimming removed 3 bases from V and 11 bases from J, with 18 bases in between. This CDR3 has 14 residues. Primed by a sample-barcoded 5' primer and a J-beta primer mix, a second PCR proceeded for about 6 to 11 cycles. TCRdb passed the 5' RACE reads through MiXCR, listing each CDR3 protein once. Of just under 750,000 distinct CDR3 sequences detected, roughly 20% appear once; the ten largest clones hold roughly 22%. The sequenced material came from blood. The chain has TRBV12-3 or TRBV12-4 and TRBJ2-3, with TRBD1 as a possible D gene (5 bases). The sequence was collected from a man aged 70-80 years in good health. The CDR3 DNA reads TGTGCCAGCAGTTTCCGAAGGGGCACAGATGTGCAGTATTTT. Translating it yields CASSFRRGTDVQYF.